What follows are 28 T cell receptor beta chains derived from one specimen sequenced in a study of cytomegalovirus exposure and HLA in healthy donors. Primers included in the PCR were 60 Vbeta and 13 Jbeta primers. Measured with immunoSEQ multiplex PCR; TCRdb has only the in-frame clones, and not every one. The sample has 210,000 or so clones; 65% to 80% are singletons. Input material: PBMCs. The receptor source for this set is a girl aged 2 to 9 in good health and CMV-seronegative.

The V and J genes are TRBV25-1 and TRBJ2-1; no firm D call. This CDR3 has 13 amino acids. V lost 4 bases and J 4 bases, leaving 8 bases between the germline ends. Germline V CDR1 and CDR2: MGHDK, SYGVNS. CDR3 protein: CASSATRYNEQFF. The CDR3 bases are TGTGCCAGCAGTGCTACGAGATACAATGAGCAGTTCTTC.

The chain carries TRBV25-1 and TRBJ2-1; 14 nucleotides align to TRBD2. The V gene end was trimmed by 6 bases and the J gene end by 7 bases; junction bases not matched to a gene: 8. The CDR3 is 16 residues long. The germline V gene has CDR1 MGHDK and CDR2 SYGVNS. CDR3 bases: TGTGCCAGCAGGGGAACCGGGACTAGCGGGGGAAATGAGCAGTTCTTC. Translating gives CASRGTGTSGGNEQFF.

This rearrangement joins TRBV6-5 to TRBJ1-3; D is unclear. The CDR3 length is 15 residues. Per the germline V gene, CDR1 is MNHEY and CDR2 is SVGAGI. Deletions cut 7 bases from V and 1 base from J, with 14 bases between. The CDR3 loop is CASTPGVPSGNTIYF. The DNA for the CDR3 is TGTGCCAGCACCCCGGGAGTTCCTTCTGGAAACACCATATATTTT.

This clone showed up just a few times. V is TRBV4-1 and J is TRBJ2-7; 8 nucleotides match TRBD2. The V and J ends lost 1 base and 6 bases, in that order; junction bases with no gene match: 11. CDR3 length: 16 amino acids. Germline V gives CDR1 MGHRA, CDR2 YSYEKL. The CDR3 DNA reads TGCGCCAGCAGCCAAGTCTTGGCGGGAGGTTTCCGCGAGCAGTACTTC. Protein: CASSQVLAGGFREQYF.

The CDR3 sequence: CASSVTSGRETQYF. CDR3 sequence (DNA): TGTGCCAGCAGCGTGACTAGCGGGAGAGAGACCCAGTACTTC. This chain links TRBV9 with TRBJ2-5, with 12 bases that match TRBD2. With V trimmed by 2 bases and J by 4 bases, 0 bases remained unmatched. Germline V gives CDR1 SGDLS, CDR2 YYNGEE. The CDR3 has 14 residues.

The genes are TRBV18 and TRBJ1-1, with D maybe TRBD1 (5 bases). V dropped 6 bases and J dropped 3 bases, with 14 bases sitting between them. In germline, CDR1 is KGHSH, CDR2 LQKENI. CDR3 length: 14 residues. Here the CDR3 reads CASSPTGADTEAFF. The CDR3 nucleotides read TGTGCCAGCTCCCCAACTGGGGCGGACACTGAAGCTTTCTTT.

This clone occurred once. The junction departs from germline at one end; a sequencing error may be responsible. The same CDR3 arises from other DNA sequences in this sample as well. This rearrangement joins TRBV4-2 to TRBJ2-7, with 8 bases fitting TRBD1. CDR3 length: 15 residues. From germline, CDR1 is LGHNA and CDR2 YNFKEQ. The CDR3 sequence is CASSPDRGSPYEQYF. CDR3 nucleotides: TGTGCCAGCAGTCCCGACAGGGGTTCTCCCTACGAACAGTACTTC.

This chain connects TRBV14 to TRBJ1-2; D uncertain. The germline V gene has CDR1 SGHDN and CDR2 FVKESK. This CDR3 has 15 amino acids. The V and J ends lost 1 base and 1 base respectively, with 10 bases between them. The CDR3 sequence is CASSQGRRHNYGYTF. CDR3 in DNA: TGTGCCAGCAGCCAAGGAAGGCGGCATAACTATGGCTACACCTTC.

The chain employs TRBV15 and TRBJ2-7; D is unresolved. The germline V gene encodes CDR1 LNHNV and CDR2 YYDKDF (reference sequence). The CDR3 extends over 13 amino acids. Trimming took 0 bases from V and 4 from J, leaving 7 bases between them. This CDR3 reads CATSRDFQYEQYF. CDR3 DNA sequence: TGTGCCACCAGCAGAGATTTCCAGTACGAGCAGTACTTC.

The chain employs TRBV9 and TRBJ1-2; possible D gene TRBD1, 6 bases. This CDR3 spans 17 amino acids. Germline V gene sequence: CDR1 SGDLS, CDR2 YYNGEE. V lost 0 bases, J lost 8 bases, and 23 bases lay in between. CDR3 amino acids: CASSVDAGRGFQYGYTF. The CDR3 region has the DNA TGTGCCAGCAGCGTAGATGCAGGGAGGGGGTTTCAGTACGGCTACACCTTC.

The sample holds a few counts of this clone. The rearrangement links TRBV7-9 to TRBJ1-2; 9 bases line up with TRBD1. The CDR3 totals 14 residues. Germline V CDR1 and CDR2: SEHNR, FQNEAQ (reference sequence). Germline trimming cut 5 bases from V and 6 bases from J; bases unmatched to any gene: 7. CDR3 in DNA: TGTGCCAGCAGCCACGGGACAGGGACGGATGGCTACACCTTC. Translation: CASSHGTGTDGYTF.

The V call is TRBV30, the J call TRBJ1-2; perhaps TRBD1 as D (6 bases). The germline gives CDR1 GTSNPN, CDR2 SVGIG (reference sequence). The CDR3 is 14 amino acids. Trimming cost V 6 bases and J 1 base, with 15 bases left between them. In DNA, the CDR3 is TGTGCCTGCCTCTGGGGGGGCCGTAACTATGGCTACACCTTC. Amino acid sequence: CACLWGGRNYGYTF.

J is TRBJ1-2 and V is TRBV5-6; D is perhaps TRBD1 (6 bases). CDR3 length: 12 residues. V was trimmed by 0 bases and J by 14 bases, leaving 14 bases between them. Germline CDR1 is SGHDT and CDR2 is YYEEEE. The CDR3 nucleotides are TGTGCCAGCAGCTTGGGCAACGGGACACCGACCTTC. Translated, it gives CASSLGNGTPTF. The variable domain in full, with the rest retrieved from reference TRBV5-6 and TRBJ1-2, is DAGVTQSPTHLIKTRGQQVTLRCSPKSGHDTVSWYQQALGQGPQFIFQYYEEEERQRGNFPDRFSGHQFPNYSSELNVNALLLGDSALYLCASSLGNGTPTFGSGTRLTVV.

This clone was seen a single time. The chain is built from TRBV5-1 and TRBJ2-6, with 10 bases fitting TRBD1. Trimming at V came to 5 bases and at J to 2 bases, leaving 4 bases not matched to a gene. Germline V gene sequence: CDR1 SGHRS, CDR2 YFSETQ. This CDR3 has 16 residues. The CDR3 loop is CASRPGQGPGANVLTF. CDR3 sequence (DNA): TGCGCCAGCAGGCCGGGACAGGGGCCTGGGGCCAACGTCCTGACTTTC. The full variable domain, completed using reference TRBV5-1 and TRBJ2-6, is KAGVTQTPRYLIKTRGQQVTLSCSPISGHRSVSWYQQTPGQGLQFLFEYFSETQRNKGNFPGRFSGRQFSNSRSEMNVSTLELGDSALYLCASRPGQGPGANVLTFGAGSRLTVL.

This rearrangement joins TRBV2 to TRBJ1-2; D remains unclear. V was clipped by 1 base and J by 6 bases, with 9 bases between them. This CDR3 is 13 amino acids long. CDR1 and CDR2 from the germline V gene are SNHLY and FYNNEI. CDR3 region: CASSEGEEDGYTF. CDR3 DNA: TGTGCCAGCAGTGAAGGGGAGGAGGATGGCTACACCTTC. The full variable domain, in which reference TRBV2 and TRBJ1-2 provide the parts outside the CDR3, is EPEVTQTPSHQVTQMGQEVILRCVPISNHLYFYWYRQILGQKVEFLVSFYNNEISEKSEIFDDQFSVERPDGSNFTLKIRSTKLEDSAMYFCASSEGEEDGYTFGSGTRLTVV.

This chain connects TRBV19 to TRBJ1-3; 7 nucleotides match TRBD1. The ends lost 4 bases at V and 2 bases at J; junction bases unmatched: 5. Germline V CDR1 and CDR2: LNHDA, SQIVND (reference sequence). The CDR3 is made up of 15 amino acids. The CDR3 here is CASSRETGTGNTIYF. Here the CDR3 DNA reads TGTGCCAGTAGTAGGGAGACAGGGACTGGAAACACCATATATTTT.

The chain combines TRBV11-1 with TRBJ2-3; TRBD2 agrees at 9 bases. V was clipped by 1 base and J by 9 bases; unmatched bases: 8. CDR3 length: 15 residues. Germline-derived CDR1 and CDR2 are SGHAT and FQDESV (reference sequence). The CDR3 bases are TGTGCCAGCAGCTTAGATGCGGGAGGGCCGGGGACGCAGTATTTT. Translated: CASSLDAGGPGTQYF. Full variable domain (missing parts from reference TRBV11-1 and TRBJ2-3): EAEVAQSPRYKITEKSQAVAFWCDPISGHATLYWYRQILGQGPELLVQFQDESVVDDSQLPKDRFSAERLKGVDSTLKIQPAELGDSAMYLCASSLDAGGPGTQYFGPGTRLTVL.

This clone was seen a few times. The CDR3 nucleotides are TGTGCCAGTAGTGGCCGGGACAGGGACTCTGGGGCCAACGTCCTGACTTTC. Residues: CASSGRDRDSGANVLTF. The V call is TRBV19, the J call TRBJ2-6, with 9 bases lining up with TRBD1. V lost 5 bases to trimming and J lost 0 bases; unmatched junction nucleotides: 5. Germline V gene lookup returns CDR1 LNHDA and CDR2 SQIVND (reference sequence). The CDR3 length is 17 residues. Variable domain in full (rest from reference TRBV19 and TRBJ2-6): DGGITQSPKYLFRKEGQNVTLSCEQNLNHDAMYWYRQDPGQGLRLIYYSQIVNDFQKGDIAEGYSVSREKKESFPLTVTSAQKNPTAFYLCASSGRDRDSGANVLTFGAGSRLTVL.

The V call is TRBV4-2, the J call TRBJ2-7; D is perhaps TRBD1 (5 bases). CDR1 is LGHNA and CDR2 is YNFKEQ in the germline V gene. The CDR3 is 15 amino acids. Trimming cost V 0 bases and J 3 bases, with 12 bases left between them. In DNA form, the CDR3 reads TGTGCCAGCAGCCAAGATACGCAGGGATACTACGAGCAGTACTTC. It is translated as CASSQDTQGYYEQYF.

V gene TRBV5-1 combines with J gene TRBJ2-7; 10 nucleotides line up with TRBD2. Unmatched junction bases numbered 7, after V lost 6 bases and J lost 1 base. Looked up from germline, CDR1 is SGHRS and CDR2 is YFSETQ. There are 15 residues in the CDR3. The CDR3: CASKAGGERSYEQYF. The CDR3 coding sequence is TGCGCCAGCAAAGCGGGAGGGGAGAGGTCCTACGAGCAGTACTTC. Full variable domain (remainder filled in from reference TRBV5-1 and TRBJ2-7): KAGVTQTPRYLIKTRGQQVTLSCSPISGHRSVSWYQQTPGQGLQFLFEYFSETQRNKGNFPGRFSGRQFSNSRSEMNVSTLELGDSALYLCASKAGGERSYEQYFGPGTRLTVT.

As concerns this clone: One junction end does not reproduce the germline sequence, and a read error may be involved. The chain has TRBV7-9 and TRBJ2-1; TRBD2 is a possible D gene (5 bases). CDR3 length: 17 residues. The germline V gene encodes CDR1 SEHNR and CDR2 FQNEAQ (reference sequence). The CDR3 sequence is CSSSLSSYRGAADEQFF. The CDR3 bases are TGTTCCAGCAGCTTAAGTTCTTACCGGGGTGCAGCGGATGAGCAGTTCTTC. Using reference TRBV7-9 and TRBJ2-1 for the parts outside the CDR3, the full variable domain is DTGVSQNPRHKITKRGQNVTFRCDPISEHNRLYWYRQTLGQGPEFLTYFQNEAQLEKSRLLSDRFSAERPKGSFSTLEIQRTEQGDSAMYLCSSSLSSYRGAADEQFFGPGTRLTVL.

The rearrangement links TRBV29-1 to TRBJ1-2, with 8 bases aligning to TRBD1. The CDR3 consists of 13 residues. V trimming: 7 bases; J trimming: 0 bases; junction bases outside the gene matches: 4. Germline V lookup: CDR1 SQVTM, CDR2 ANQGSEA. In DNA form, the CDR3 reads TGCAGCGACCGGACAGGGTCTAACTATGGCTACACCTTC. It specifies CSDRTGSNYGYTF.

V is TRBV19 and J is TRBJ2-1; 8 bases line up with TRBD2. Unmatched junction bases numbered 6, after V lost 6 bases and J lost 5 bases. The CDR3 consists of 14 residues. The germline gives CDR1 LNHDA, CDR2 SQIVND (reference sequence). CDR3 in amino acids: CASSPGGPDNEQFF. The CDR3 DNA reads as TGTGCCAGTAGCCCGGGGGGGCCAGACAATGAGCAGTTCTTC.

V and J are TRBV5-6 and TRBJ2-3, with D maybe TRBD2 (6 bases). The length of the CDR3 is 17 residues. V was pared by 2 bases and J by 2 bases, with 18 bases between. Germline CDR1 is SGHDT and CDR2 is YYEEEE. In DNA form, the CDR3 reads TGTGCCAGCAGCTTTGAAGGTGGTAGCGGACACACAGATACGCAGTATTTT. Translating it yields CASSFEGGSGHTDTQYF.

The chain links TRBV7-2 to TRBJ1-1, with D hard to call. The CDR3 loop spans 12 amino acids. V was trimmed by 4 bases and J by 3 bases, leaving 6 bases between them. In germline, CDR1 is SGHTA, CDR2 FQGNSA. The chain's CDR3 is CASSSTDTEAFF. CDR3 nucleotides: TGTGCCAGCAGCTCAACGGACACTGAAGCTTTCTTT.

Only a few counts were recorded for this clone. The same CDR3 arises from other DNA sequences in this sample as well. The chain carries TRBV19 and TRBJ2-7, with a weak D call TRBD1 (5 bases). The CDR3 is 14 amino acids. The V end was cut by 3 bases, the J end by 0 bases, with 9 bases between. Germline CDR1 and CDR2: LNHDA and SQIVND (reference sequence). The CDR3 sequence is CASSIGQGSYEQYF. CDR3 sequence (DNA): TGTGCCAGTAGTATTGGGCAGGGCTCCTACGAGCAGTACTTC.

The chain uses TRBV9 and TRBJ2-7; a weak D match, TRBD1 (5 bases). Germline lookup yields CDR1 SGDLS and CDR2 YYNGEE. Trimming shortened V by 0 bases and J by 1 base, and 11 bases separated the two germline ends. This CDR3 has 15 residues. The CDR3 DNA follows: TGTGCCAGCAGCGTAGGTGCGGCAGGGTCCTACGAGCAGTACTTC. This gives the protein CASSVGAAGSYEQYF.

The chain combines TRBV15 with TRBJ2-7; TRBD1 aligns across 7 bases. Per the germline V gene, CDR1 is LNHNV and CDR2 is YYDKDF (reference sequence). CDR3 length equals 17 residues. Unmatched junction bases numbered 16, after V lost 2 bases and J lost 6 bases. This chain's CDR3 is CATSRPQRQGTQGEQYF. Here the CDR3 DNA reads TGTGCCACCAGCAGACCCCAGAGACAGGGAACACAAGGCGAGCAGTACTTC. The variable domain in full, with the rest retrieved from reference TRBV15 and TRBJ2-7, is DAMVIQNPRYQVTQFGKPVTLSCSQTLNHNVMYWYQQKSSQAPKLLFHYYDKDFNNEADTPDNFQSRRPNTSFCFLDIRSPGLGDTAMYLCATSRPQRQGTQGEQYFGPGTRLTVT.